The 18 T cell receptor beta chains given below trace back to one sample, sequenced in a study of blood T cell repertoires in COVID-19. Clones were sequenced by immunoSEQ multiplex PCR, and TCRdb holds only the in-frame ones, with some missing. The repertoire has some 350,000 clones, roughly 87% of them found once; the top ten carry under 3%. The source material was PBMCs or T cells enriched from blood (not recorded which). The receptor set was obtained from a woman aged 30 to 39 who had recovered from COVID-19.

The CDR3 DNA reads as TGTGCCAGCAGTTATAGCGGGGGGGCAGATACGCAGTATTTT. Residues: CASSYSGGADTQYF. This rearrangement joins TRBV6-2 or TRBV6-3 to TRBJ2-3, with 11 bases fitting TRBD2. Germline CDR1 and CDR2: MNHEY and SVGEGT. This CDR3 region has 14 residues. After removal of 3 bases from V and 4 bases from J, the junction contained 0 bases not matched to a gene.

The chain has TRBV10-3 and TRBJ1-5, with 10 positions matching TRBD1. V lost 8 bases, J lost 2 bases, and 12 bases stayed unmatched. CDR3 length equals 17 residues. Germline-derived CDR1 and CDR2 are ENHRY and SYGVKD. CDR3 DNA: TGTGCCATCGGGCCCCGACAGGGGGCTGGAGGCAATCAGCCCCAGCATTTT. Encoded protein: CAIGPRQGAGGNQPQHF.

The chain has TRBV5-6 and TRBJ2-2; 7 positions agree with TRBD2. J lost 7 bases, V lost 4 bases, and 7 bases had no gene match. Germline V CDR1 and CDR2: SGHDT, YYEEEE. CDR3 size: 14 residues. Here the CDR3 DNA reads TGTGCCAGCAGCCCCGGGGACTATCTCGGGGAGCTGTTTTTT. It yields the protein CASSPGDYLGELFF.

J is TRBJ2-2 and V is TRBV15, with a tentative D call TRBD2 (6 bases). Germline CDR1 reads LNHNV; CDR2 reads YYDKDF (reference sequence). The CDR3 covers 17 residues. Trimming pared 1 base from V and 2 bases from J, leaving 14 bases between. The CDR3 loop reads CATSRGSGRTNTGELFF. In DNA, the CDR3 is TGTGCCACCAGCAGAGGTAGTGGGAGGACTAACACCGGGGAGCTGTTTTTT.

Written as DNA, the CDR3 is TGTGCCAGCAGCTCGAAGCCACAGGGGAGTCCGGGAAAACTGTTTTTT. Translated, it gives CASSSKPQGSPGKLFF. The V gene is TRBV7-2, the J gene TRBJ1-4; 7 bases are a match to TRBD1. Looked up from germline, CDR1 is SGHTA and CDR2 is FQGNSA. The CDR3 has 16 amino acids. J lost 10 bases, V lost 4 bases, and 15 bases had no gene match.

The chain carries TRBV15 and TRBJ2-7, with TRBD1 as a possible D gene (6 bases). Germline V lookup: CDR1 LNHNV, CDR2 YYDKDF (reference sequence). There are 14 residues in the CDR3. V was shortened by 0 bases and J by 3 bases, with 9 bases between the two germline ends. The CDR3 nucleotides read TGTGCCACCAGCAGAGAACAGGGCTACTACGAGCAGTACTTC. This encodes CATSREQGYYEQYF.

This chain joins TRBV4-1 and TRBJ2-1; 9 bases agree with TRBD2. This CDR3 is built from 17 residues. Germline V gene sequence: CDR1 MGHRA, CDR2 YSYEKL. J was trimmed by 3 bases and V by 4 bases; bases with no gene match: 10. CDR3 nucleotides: TGCGCCAGCAGCCGAGCCACCCTGACTAGCGGCTACAATGAGCAGTTCTTC. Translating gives CASSRATLTSGYNEQFF.

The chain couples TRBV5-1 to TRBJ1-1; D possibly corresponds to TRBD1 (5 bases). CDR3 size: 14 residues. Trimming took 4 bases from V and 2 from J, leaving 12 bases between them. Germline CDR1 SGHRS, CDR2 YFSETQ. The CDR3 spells CASSTAGINTEAFF. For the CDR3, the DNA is TGCGCCAGCAGCACCGCAGGGATTAACACTGAAGCTTTCTTT.

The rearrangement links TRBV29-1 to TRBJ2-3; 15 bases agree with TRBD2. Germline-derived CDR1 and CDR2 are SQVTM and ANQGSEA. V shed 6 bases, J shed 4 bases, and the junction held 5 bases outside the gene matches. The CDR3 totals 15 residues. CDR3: CSVSGTSGRPDTQYF. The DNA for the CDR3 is TGCAGCGTCTCCGGGACTAGCGGGAGGCCAGATACGCAGTATTTT.

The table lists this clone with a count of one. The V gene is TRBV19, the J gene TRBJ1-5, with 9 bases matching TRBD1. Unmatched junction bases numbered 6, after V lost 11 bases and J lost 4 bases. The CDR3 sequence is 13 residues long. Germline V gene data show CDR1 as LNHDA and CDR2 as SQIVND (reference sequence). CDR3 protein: CAGSGTGNQPQHF. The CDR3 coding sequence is TGTGCCGGATCCGGGACAGGGAATCAGCCCCAGCATTTT.

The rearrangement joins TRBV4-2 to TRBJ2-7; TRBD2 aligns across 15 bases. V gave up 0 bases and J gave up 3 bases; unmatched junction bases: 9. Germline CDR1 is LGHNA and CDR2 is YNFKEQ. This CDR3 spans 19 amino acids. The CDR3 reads CASSQDLGTSGGFVYEQYF. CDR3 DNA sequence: TGTGCCAGCAGCCAAGATCTGGGGACTAGCGGGGGGTTTGTCTACGAGCAGTACTTC.

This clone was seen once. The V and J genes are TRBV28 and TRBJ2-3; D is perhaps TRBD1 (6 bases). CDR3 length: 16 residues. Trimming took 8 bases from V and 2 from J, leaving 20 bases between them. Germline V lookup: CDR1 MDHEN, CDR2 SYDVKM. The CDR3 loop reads CASSLRSGEYTDTQYF. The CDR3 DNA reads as TGTGCCAGCTCATTAAGGTCAGGGGAATACACAGATACGCAGTATTTT.

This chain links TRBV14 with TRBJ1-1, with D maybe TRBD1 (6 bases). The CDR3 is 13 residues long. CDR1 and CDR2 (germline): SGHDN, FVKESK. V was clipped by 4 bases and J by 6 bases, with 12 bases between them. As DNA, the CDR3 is TGTGCCAGCAGCCGGCTACAGGGCGCTGAAGCTTTCTTT. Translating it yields CASSRLQGAEAFF.

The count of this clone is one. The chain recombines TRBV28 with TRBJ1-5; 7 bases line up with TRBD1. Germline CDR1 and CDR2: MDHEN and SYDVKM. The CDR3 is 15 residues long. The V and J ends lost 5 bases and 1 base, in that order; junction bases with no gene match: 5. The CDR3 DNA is TGTGCCAGCAGTCCCGACAGGGAGAGCAATCAGCCCCAGCATTTT. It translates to CASSPDRESNQPQHF.

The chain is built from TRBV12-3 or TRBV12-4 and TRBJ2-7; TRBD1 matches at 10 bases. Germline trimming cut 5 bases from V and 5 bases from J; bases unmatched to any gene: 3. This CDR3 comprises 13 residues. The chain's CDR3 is CASSTTGGHEQYF. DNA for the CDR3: TGTGCCAGCAGTACGACAGGGGGCCACGAGCAGTACTTC.

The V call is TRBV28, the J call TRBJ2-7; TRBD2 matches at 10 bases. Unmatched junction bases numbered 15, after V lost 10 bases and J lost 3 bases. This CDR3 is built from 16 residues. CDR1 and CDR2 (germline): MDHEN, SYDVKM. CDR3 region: CAISSGREGISYEQYF. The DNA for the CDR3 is TGTGCCATATCCAGCGGGAGGGAGGGTATAAGCTACGAGCAGTACTTC.

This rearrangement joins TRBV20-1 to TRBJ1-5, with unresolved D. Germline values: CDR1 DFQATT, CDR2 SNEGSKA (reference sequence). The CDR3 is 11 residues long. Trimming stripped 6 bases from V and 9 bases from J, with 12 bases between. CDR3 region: CSAFSGRPQHF. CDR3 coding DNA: TGCAGTGCATTTTCTGGTAGGCCCCAGCATTTT.

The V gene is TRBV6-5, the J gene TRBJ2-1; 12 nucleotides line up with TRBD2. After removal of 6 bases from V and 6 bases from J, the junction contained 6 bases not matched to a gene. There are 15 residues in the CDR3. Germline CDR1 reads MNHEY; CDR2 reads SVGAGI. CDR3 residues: CASRLLAGGRNEQFF. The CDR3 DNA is TGTGCCAGCAGACTTCTAGCGGGAGGGCGCAATGAGCAGTTCTTC.